Listed here are 31 T cell receptor beta chains from one sample, sequenced in a study of cytomegalovirus exposure and HLA in healthy donors. The table came from immunoSEQ multiplex PCR; TCRdb's copy has only in-frame clones and leaves some out. The sample lists 150,000 to 200,000 clones; roughly 91% were seen once. Sequenced sample: PBMCs. Receptors originate from a man between 18 and 29 years old in good health and CMV-seropositive.

The J gene is TRBJ2-1, the V gene TRBV19; 8 nucleotides agree with TRBD2. The CDR3 runs to 15 residues. Trimming at V came to 7 bases and at J to 5 bases, leaving 10 bases not matched to a gene. The germline V gene has CDR1 LNHDA and CDR2 SQIVND (reference sequence). The CDR3 DNA follows: TGTGCCAGTATGCTGTCAGCGGGAGAAGACAATGAGCAGTTCTTC. It is translated as CASMLSAGEDNEQFF.

This sequence joins TRBV5-4 and TRBJ2-6, with D tentatively TRBD1 (6 bases). The CDR3 extends over 16 amino acids. V was trimmed by 7 bases and J by 0 bases, leaving 14 bases between them. Germline values: CDR1 SGHNT, CDR2 YYREEE (reference sequence). The chain's CDR3 is CASGTQGISGANVLTF. CDR3 coding DNA: TGTGCCAGCGGAACTCAGGGGATCTCTGGGGCCAACGTCCTGACTTTC.

This CDR3 reads CASSYSRDRNSYEQYF. CDR3 bases: TGTGCCAGCAGTTACTCTCGAGACAGGAATTCGTACGAGCAGTACTTC. This chain connects TRBV6-6 to TRBJ2-7, with D possibly matching TRBD1 (6 bases). CDR1 is MNHNY and CDR2 is SVGAGI in the germline V gene (reference sequence). Trimming took off 0 bases at V and 4 bases at J, with 16 bases between the two ends. The length of the CDR3 is 16 residues.

The gene calls are TRBV20-1 and TRBJ2-3; D possibly corresponds to TRBD1 (6 bases). Germline CDR1 and CDR2: DFQATT and SNEGSKA (reference sequence). The CDR3 has 11 residues. V gave up 5 bases and J gave up 3 bases, with 6 bases separating them. The CDR3 DNA reads TGCAGTGCTGGGACAACAGATACGCAGTATTTT. Translation: CSAGTTDTQYF.

This chain connects TRBV9 to TRBJ1-2; unclear D gene. Germline loops: CDR1 SGDLS, CDR2 YYNGEE. Trimming removed 0 bases at V and 0 bases at J, with 3 bases between. This CDR3 comprises 13 residues. CDR3 in DNA: TGTGCCAGCAGCGTAGTAGCTAACTATGGCTACACCTTC. The encoded protein is CASSVVANYGYTF.

V and J are TRBV10-3 and TRBJ2-1, with TRBD2 matching 13 bases. V trimming: 3 bases; J trimming: 6 bases; junction bases outside the gene matches: 5. Germline assignment: CDR1 ENHRY and CDR2 SYGVKD. The CDR3 sequence is 16 residues long. CDR3 residues: CAISDPGTSGTNEQFF. The CDR3 nucleotides are TGTGCCATCAGTGATCCAGGGACTAGCGGGACCAATGAGCAGTTCTTC.

This clone has just one count. This chain links TRBV5-6 with TRBJ1-4; 9 bases map to TRBD1. This CDR3 region has 16 residues. CDR1 is SGHDT and CDR2 is YYEEEE in the germline V gene. The junction had 7 bases not matched to a gene; V was cut back by 0 bases and J by 7 bases. CDR3 nucleotide sequence: TGTGCCAGCAGCTTGGGGCCCGGGACAGGGCCTGAAAAACTGTTTTTT. As protein: CASSLGPGTGPEKLFF.

The chain recombines TRBV29-1 with TRBJ2-1; the match to TRBD2 covers 14 bases. In germline, CDR1 is SQVTM, CDR2 ANQGSEA. This CDR3 comprises 17 residues. V shed 6 bases and J 1 base; nucleotides not matched to a gene: 8. CDR3 sequence reads: CSVAGTSGRISYNEQFF. The CDR3, as DNA: TGCAGCGTGGCCGGGACTAGCGGGAGAATTTCCTACAATGAGCAGTTCTTC.

The V gene is TRBV28, the J gene TRBJ2-2; no clear D gene. This CDR3 region has 14 residues. Germline V gene sequence: CDR1 MDHEN, CDR2 SYDVKM. The V end lost 2 bases, the J end lost 4 bases, and 8 bases lay between the germline ends. The CDR3 DNA is TGTGCCAGCAGTTTACGGAGAACCACCGGGGAGCTGTTTTTT. Amino acids: CASSLRRTTGELFF.

V and J are TRBV28 and TRBJ1-2; perhaps TRBD1 as D (6 bases). The CDR3 totals 15 residues. The germline V gene has CDR1 MDHEN and CDR2 SYDVKM. V lost 6 bases and J lost 2, with 16 bases in between. Here the CDR3 DNA reads TGTGCCAGCAGGTCAGGACAGACCGGAAACTATGGCTACACCTTC. It codes for CASRSGQTGNYGYTF.

This clone has a handful of counts. CDR3 residues: CTSKTPGLAGLADTQYF. CDR3 bases: TGCACCAGCAAGACCCCGGGACTAGCGGGGTTGGCAGATACGCAGTATTTT. The chain couples TRBV1 to TRBJ2-3; the tabulated D call, TRBD2, remains unverified against the DNA. TRBV1 corresponds to a pseudogene. The length of the CDR3 is 17 residues.

The CDR3 DNA is TGCAGCGTTAGACGGGGGGAGACCCAGTACTTC. Amino acids: CSVRRGETQYF. The rearrangement joins TRBV29-1 to TRBJ2-5, with D possibly being TRBD2 (6 bases). The CDR3 sequence is 11 residues long. The V end was cut by 5 bases, the J end by 5 bases, with 9 bases between. Germline-derived CDR1 and CDR2 are SQVTM and ANQGSEA.

The chain carries TRBV10-3 and TRBJ1-1; no definite D call. The CDR3 sequence is 13 residues long. Between the trimmed V and J ends, which lost 3 bases and 0 bases, there was a span of 5 bases. Germline loops: CDR1 ENHRY, CDR2 SYGVKD. DNA for the CDR3: TGTGCCATCAGTGACGAGGTGAACACTGAAGCTTTCTTT. As protein: CAISDEVNTEAFF.

The rearrangement uses TRBV13 and TRBJ2-1; the D gene is possibly TRBD2 (6 bases). The CDR3 length is 17 residues. Germline V gene sequence: CDR1 PRHDT, CDR2 FYEKMQ (reference sequence). V was clipped by 4 bases and J by 0 bases, with 16 bases between them. CDR3 sequence: CASSSTVLAASYNEQFF. The CDR3 bases are TGTGCCAGCAGCTCGACTGTCTTAGCGGCCTCCTACAATGAGCAGTTCTTC.

The chain is built from TRBV2 and TRBJ2-7; tentatively, D is TRBD2 (6 bases). Germline V gene data show CDR1 as SNHLY and CDR2 as FYNNEI. The CDR3 has 14 amino acids. The V end lost 11 bases, the J end lost 2 bases, and 19 bases lay between the germline ends. CDR3 protein: CAQQRLDGTYEQYF. Here the CDR3 DNA reads TGTGCCCAGCAACGACTAGATGGTACCTACGAGCAGTACTTC.

The chain joins TRBV5-1 to TRBJ2-7, with D possibly being TRBD2 (7 bases). Germline V gene data show CDR1 as SGHRS and CDR2 as YFSETQ. Trimming cost V 2 bases and J 2 bases, with 20 bases left between them. CDR3 length: 17 residues. CDR3 residues: CASSFTGNSAGAYEQYF. As DNA, the CDR3 is TGCGCCAGCAGCTTTACAGGGAATTCGGCGGGGGCCTACGAGCAGTACTTC.

The genes are TRBV10-3 and TRBJ2-7, with 10 bases aligning to TRBD2. V lost 10 bases, J lost 0 bases, and 12 bases stayed unmatched. The germline V gene has CDR1 ENHRY and CDR2 SYGVKD. This CDR3 comprises 16 residues. CDR3 DNA sequence: TGTGCCACCTCCCCCCTTAGCGGGAGGTCCTCCTACGAGCAGTACTTC. Amino acids: CATSPLSGRSSYEQYF.

The V call is TRBV11-2, the J call TRBJ2-7, with a weak D call TRBD2 (6 bases). Germline V gene sequence: CDR1 SGHAT, CDR2 FQNNGV. Trimming cost V 5 bases and J 0 bases, with 14 bases left between them. The CDR3 covers 15 residues. The CDR3: CASSLMGGSSYEQYF. The CDR3 nucleotides read TGTGCCAGCAGCCTAATGGGAGGTAGCTCCTACGAGCAGTACTTC.

J is TRBJ2-3 and V is TRBV5-4; 12 nucleotides match TRBD2. Germline V gene sequence: CDR1 SGHNT, CDR2 YYREEE (reference sequence). This CDR3 has 16 amino acids. Trimming took 3 bases from V and 6 from J; bases not matched to a gene: 8. CDR3 sequence: CASSYLTSGRTDTQYF. Here the CDR3 DNA reads TGTGCCAGCAGCTATCTGACTAGCGGGAGAACTGATACGCAGTATTTT.

The chain combines TRBV10-3 with TRBJ2-3; 10 bases match TRBD2. From germline, CDR1 is ENHRY and CDR2 SYGVKD. V lost 2 bases, J lost 5 bases, and 4 bases stayed unmatched. The CDR3 spans 15 residues. The CDR3 DNA reads TGTGCCATCAGTGAGGCTAGCGGGAGATTAGATACGCAGTATTTT. It specifies CAISEASGRLDTQYF.

This clone is a singleton in its sample. The gene calls are TRBV9 and TRBJ2-1, with 12 bases lining up with TRBD2. There are 17 residues in the CDR3. Germline V CDR1 and CDR2: SGDLS, YYNGEE. Germline trimming cut 0 bases from V and 5 bases from J; bases unmatched to any gene: 6. Here the CDR3 reads CASSVARRTSGNNEQFF. The DNA for the CDR3 is TGTGCCAGCAGCGTAGCTCGGCGGACTAGCGGGAACAATGAGCAGTTCTTC. Filled out from reference TRBV9 and TRBJ2-1, the complete variable domain reads DSGVTQTPKHLITATGQRVTLRCSPRSGDLSVYWYQQSLDQGLQFLIQYYNGEERAKGNILERFSAQQFPDLHSELNLSSLELGDSALYFCASSVARRTSGNNEQFFGPGTRLTVL.

This sequence joins TRBV7-3 and TRBJ1-1, with 8 bases aligning to TRBD1. From germline, CDR1 is SGHTA and CDR2 FQGTGA. Unmatched junction bases numbered 13, after V lost 9 bases and J lost 10 bases. The CDR3 covers 13 residues. The CDR3 DNA follows: TGTGCCAGATATCAGAAACTCAGGGGGCGAGCTTTCTTT. Amino acids: CARYQKLRGRAFF. The whole variable domain, filled in from reference TRBV7-3 and TRBJ1-1, reads GAGVSQTPSNKVTEKGKYVELRCDPISGHTALYWYRQSLGQGPEFLIYFQGTGAADDSGLPNDRFFAVRPEGSVSTLKIQRTERGDSAVYLCARYQKLRGRAFFGQGTRLTVV.

This sequence joins TRBV5-1 and TRBJ2-3; possibly TRBD2 for D (5 bases). The CDR3 spans 14 residues. The germline V and J ends were trimmed by 2 bases and 2 bases, with 9 bases remaining between them. The V gene's germline CDR1 is SGHRS and CDR2 YFSETQ. In DNA, the CDR3 is TGCGCCAGCAGCTTCCGGGGAAACACAGATACGCAGTATTTT. Translation: CASSFRGNTDTQYF.

The CDR3 protein is CASSSQSNTEAFF. CDR3 nucleotides: TGTGCCAGCAGCTCACAGTCGAACACTGAAGCTTTCTTT. The chain links TRBV27 to TRBJ1-1; D is unresolved. CDR3 length equals 13 residues. Germline CDR1 is MNHEY and CDR2 is SMNVEV (reference sequence). Trimming left V 6 bases short and J 1 base short, with 9 bases between.

The J gene is TRBJ2-3, the V gene TRBV29-1, with D perhaps TRBD2 (5 bases). V lost 7 bases to trimming and J lost 0 bases, with 17 bases between them. CDR1 is SQVTM and CDR2 is ANQGSEA in the germline V gene. The CDR3 sequence is 15 residues long. CDR3: CSAFPSTRSTDTQYF. CDR3 in DNA: TGCAGCGCCTTCCCTTCTACTAGGAGCACAGATACGCAGTATTTT.

This clone was detected a few times. The chain carries TRBV28 and TRBJ1-2; 11 bases align to TRBD1. With V trimmed by 2 bases and J by 3 bases, 5 bases remained unmatched. Per germline, CDR1 MDHEN and CDR2 SYDVKM. The CDR3 extends over 16 amino acids. The CDR3 protein is CASSLKGQGAYYGYTF. In DNA, the CDR3 is TGTGCCAGCAGTTTAAAAGGACAGGGGGCTTACTATGGCTACACCTTC.

The chain is built from TRBV6-5 and TRBJ1-2; possible D gene TRBD1, 5 bases. The CDR3 covers 16 residues. Germline assignment: CDR1 MNHEY and CDR2 SVGAGI. Trimming took off 0 bases at V and 0 bases at J, with 11 bases between the two ends. The CDR3 reads CASSYSGQGTNYGYTF. The CDR3 DNA is TGTGCCAGCAGTTACTCCGGCCAGGGTACTAACTATGGCTACACCTTC.

This sequence joins TRBV9 and TRBJ2-3; D may be TRBD2 (5 bases). This CDR3 is 16 amino acids long. The V end lost 4 bases, the J end lost 2 bases, and 17 bases lay between the germline ends. The germline CDR1 and CDR2 sequences are SGDLS and YYNGEE. The chain's CDR3 is CASSPRGSLNTDTQYF. The CDR3 nucleotides are TGTGCCAGCAGCCCCCGTGGGAGTTTAAACACAGATACGCAGTATTTT.

This rearrangement joins TRBV14 to TRBJ2-7; maybe TRBD2 (6 bases). CDR3 length: 16 amino acids. V lost 2 bases and J 4 bases, leaving 18 bases between the germline ends. Germline V lookup: CDR1 SGHDN, CDR2 FVKESK. The CDR3 coding sequence is TGTGCCAGCAGCCAAAGTTCCTTGACTAGTGCTTACGAGCAGTACTTC. Translated: CASSQSSLTSAYEQYF.

The J gene is TRBJ2-5, the V gene TRBV7-9; possible D gene TRBD1, 5 bases. The ends were cut back, 6 bases at V and 5 bases at J, with 13 bases in the middle. This CDR3 has 13 residues. Germline V gene lookup returns CDR1 SEHNR and CDR2 FQNEAQ (reference sequence). The CDR3 region has the DNA TGTGCCAGCAGTTTTCAGGGCCCGGAGACCCAGTACTTC. Translating it yields CASSFQGPETQYF.

V gene TRBV5-4 combines with J gene TRBJ2-3; 8 positions match TRBD1. The trim removed 4 bases at V and 3 bases at J, leaving 13 bases unmatched. CDR3 length equals 17 residues. CDR1 is SGHNT and CDR2 is YYREEE in the germline V gene (reference sequence). The CDR3 sequence is CASSVGQEVAATDTQYF. CDR3 in DNA: TGTGCCAGCAGCGTGGGACAGGAGGTAGCTGCAACAGATACGCAGTATTTT.